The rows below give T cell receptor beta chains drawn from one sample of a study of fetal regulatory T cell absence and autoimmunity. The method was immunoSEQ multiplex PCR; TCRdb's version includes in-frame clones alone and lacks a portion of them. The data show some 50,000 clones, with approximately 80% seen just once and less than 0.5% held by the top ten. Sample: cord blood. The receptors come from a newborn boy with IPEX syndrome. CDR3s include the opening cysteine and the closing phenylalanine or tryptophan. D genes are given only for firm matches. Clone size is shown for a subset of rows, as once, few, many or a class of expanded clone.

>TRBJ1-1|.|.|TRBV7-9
CASSHRLGPEAFF
TGTGCCAGCAGCCACCGTTTGGGGCCCGAAGCTTTCTTT
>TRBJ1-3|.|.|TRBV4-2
CASSQGLPYRASGNTIYF
TGTGCCAGCAGCCAAGGGCTTCCCTACAGAGCCTCTGGAAACACCATATATTTT
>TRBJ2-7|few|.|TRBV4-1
CASSQERYSYEQYF
TGCGCCAGCAGCCAAGAGCGGTACTCCTACGAGCAGTACTTC
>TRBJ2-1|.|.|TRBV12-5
CASGPPLGGDYNEQFF
TGTGCTAGTGGTCCCCCACTTGGCGGGGACTACAATGAGCAGTTCTTC
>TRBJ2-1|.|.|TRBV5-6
CASSLVGSYNEQFF
TGTGCCAGCAGCTTGGTGGGTTCCTACAATGAGCAGTTCTTC
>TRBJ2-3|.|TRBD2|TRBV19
CASSTAGGPADTQYF
TGTGCCAGTAGTACGGCGGGAGGGCCAGCAGATACGCAGTATTTT
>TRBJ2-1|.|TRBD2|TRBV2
CASRGTSGLYNEQFF
TGTGCCAGCAGGGGGACTAGCGGACTATACAATGAGCAGTTCTTC
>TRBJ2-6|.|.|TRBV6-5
CASSHGVNGANVLTF
TGTGCCAGCAGCCATGGGGTAAACGGGGCCAACGTCCTGACTTTC
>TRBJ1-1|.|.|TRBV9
CASSVGGGSAAFF
TGTGCCAGCAGCGTAGGTGGGGGATCTGCGGCTTTCTTT
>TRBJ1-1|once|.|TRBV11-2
CASSLGRGTEAFF
TGTGCCAGCAGCTTGGGGAGGGGCACTGAAGCTTTCTTT
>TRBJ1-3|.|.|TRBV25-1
CASSDPGLGNTIYF
TGTGCCAGCAGTGATCCCGGTCTCGGAAACACCATATATTTT
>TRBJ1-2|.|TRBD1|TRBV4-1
CASSQDGGQEANYGYTF
TGCGCCAGCAGCCAAGATGGGGGACAGGAAGCTAACTATGGCTACACCTTC
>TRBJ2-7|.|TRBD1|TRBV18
CASRYGTGEQYF
TGTGCCAGCCGTTACGGGACAGGCGAGCAGTACTTC
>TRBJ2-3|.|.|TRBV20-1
CSARSTDTQYF
TGCAGTGCTAGAAGCACAGATACGCAGTATTTT
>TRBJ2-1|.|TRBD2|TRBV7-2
CASSFLAGSYNEQFF
TGTGCCAGCAGCTTCCTAGCGGGGTCCTACAATGAGCAGTTCTTC
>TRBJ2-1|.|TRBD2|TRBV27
CASRSPSGRNEQFF
TGTGCCAGCAGATCCCCTAGCGGGAGGAATGAGCAGTTCTTC
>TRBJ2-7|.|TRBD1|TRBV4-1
CASSHGQGAPYEQYF
TGCGCCAGCAGCCATGGACAGGGAGCCCCCTACGAGCAGTACTTC